The clone carrying this TCR beta chain has more than one count but fewer than ten. Its antigen remains unknown. 5'RACE with constant-segment primers built TCRalpha and TCRbeta cDNA libraries with UMIs. TCRdb reprocessed the 5' RACE reads via MiXCR and lists one record per CDR3 protein. The table shows about 620,000 distinct CDR3 sequences, with roughly 17% occurring only once. This record comes from a study of T-cell memory formation after mild COVID-19. Study-level findings and limits: For contracting clones, CD4+ ones sat mainly in CM and EM, CD8+ in EMRA. Whereas later expanders leaned CD4+, clones contracting day 15 to 85 showed a balanced CD4/CD8 makeup. That cross-reactive memory joined was suggested by some responding clones appearing in pre-infection memory.

Germline CDR1 is SNHLY and CDR2 is FYNNEI. This CDR3 spans 12 amino acids. Deletions cut 6 bases from V and 9 bases from J, with 15 bases between. This TCR was recovered from an adult woman who had mild COVID-19 (a few samples of this study predate the infection). Cell type and time point are not known. This chain connects TRBV2 to TRBJ2-7; D unclear. Sequenced input: PBMCs or a T cell subset sorted from them (not recorded which). The CDR3 nucleotides are TGTGCCAGCAGGGTGGTAGAACAAGGGCAGTACTTC. Protein product: CASRVVEQGQYF.